This record concerns one TCR beta chain sequence. The data were taken from a study of blood T cell repertoires in COVID-19. Data came from immunoSEQ multiplex PCR; TCRdb stores just in-frame clones and leaves some out. Of 45,000 to 60,000 clones in the sample, around 83% were seen once. In germline, CDR1 is SGHRS, CDR2 YFSETQ. The V gene lost 4 bases and the J gene lost 1 base, with 18 bases spanning the gap. The CDR3 contains 18 residues. The chain carries TRBV5-1 and TRBJ2-6; possible D gene TRBD1, 6 bases. Sequenced: peripheral blood. The TCR comes from a woman aged 60-70 years with acute or convalescent COVID-19. DNA for the CDR3: TGCGCCAGCAGCCCACGACAGGTACCCGGTTCTGGGGCCAACGTCCTGACTTTC. Its translation is CASSPRQVPGSGANVLTF.